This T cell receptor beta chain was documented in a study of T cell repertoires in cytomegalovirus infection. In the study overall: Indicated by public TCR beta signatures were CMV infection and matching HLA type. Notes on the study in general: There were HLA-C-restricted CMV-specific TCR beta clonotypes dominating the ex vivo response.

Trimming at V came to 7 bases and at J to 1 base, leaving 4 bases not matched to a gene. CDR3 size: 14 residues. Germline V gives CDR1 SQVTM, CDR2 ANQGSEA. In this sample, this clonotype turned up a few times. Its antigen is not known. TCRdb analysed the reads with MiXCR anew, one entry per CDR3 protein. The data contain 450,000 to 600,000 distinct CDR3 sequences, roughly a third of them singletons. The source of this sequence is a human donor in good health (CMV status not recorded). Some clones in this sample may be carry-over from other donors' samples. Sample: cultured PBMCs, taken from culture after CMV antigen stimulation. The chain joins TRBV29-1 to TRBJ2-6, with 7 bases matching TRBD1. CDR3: CSARDSSGANVLTF. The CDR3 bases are TGCAGCGCTCGGGACAGTTCTGGGGCCAACGTCCTGACTTTC.